This T cell receptor beta chain originates from a study of PD-1 blockade in classical Hodgkin lymphoma. In regard to this clone: The antigen is unknown.

Each and every patient relapsed after autologous stem cell transplantation, and patients got differing brentuximab vedotin exposure. Produced via immunoSEQ multiplex PCR; TCRdb's table is partial and in-frame only. The sample yields 65,000 to 95,000 clones, under 90% seen once. General study findings and limits: Whereas CD4+ TCR diversity had risen significantly by C4D1, CD8+ TCR diversity had not. Before treatment, complete responders showed about the same diversity as newly diagnosed patients. Healthy donors were reported to have higher baseline TCR diversity than newly diagnosed patients.

The sequence derives from a human donor with classical Hodgkin lymphoma. Sample: peripheral blood mononuclear cells (PBMCs), taken at baseline.

In nucleotides, the CDR3 is TGTGCCAGCACCCCGGGGGGGGGCACTACTAACTATGGCTACACCTTC. It yields the protein CASTPGGGTTNYGYTF. The rearrangement uses TRBV25-1 and TRBJ1-2; a possible D gene is TRBD1 (6 bases). Germline V gives CDR1 MGHDK, CDR2 SYGVNS. The V and J ends lost 7 bases and 0 bases respectively, with 18 bases between them. The CDR3 loop spans 16 amino acids.